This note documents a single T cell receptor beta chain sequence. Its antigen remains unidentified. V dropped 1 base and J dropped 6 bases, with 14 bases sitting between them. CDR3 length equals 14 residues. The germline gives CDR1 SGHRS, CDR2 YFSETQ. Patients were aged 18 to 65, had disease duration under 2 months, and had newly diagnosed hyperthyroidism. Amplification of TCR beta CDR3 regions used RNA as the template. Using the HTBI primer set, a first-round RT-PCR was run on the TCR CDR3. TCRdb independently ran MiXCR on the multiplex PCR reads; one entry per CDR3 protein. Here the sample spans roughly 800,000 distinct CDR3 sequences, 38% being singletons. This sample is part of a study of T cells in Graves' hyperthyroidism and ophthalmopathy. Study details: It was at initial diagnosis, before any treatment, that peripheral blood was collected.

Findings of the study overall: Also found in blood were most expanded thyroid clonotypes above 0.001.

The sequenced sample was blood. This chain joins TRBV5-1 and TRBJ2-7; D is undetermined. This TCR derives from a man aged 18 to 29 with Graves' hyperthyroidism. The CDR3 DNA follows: TGCGCCAGCAGCTTGTATGTCCAAGGAAGCGAGCAGTACTTC. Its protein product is CASSLYVQGSEQYF.